This TCR beta chain was sequenced in a study of T cell changes during pregnancy in multiple sclerosis. Trimming shortened V by 8 bases and J by 5 bases, and 19 bases separated the two germline ends. The germline CDR1 and CDR2 sequences are SEHNR and FQNEAQ (reference sequence). The CDR3 sequence is 16 residues long. TCRdb's table, derived via immunoSEQ multiplex PCR, lists solely in-frame clones and lacks some. The table includes about 36,000 clones, about 88% detected once. This clone is medium-sized by share. The source material was CD8+ T cells from peripheral blood mononuclear cells, sampled in the third trimester of pregnancy. The receptor comes from a female donor with multiple sclerosis, enrolled in a pregnancy study. V gene TRBV7-9 combines with J gene TRBJ1-6, with D perhaps matching TRBD1 (5 bases). The CDR3 region has the DNA TGTGCCAGCGTGAAGGACTCCGGAGGGGATAATTCACCCCTCCACTTT. Protein product: CASVKDSGGDNSPLHF.